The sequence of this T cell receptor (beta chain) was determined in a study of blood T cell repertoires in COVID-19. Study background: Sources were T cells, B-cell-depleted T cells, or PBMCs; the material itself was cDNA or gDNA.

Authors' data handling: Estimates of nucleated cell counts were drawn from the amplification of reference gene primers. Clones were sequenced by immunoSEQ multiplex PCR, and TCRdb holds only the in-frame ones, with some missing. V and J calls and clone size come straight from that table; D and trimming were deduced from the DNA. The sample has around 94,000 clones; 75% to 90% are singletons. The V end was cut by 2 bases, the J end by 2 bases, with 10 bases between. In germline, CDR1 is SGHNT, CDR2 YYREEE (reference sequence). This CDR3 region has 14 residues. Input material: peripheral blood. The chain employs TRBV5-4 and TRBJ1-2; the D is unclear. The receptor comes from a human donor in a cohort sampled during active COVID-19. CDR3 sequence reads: CASSFRSGNYGYTF. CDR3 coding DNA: TGTGCCAGCAGCTTCCGGTCGGGGAACTATGGCTACACCTTC.